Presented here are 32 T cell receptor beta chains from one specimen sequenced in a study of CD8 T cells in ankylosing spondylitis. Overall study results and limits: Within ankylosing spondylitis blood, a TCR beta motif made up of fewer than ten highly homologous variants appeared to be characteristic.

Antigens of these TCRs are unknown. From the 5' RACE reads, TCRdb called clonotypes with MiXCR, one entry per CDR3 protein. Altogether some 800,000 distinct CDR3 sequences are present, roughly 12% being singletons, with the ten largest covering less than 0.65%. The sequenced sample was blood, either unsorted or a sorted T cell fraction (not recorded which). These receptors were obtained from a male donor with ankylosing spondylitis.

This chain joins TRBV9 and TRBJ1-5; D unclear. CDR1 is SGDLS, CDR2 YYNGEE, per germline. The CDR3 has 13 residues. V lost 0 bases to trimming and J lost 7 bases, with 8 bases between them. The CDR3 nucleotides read TGTGCCAGCAGCGTAGACGACGGCCAGCCCCAGCATTTT. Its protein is CASSVDDGQPQHF.

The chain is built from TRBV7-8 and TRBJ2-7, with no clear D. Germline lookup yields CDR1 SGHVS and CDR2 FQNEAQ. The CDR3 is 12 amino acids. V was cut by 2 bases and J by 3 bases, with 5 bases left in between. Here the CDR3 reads CASSLNNYEQYF. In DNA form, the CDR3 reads TGTGCCAGCAGCTTAAACAACTACGAGCAGTACTTC.

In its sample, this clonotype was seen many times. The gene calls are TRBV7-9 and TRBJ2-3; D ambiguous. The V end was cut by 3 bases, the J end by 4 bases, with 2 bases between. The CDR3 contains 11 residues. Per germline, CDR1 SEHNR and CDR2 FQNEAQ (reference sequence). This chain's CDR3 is CASSFPDTQYF. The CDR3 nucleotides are TGTGCCAGCAGCTTTCCAGATACGCAGTATTTT.

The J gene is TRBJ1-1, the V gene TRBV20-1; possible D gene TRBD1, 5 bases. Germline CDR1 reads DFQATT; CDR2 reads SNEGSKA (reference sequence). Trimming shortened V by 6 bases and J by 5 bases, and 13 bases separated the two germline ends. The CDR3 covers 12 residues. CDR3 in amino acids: CSAPVGGTEAFF. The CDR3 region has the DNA TGCAGTGCCCCCGTCGGGGGGACTGAAGCTTTCTTT.

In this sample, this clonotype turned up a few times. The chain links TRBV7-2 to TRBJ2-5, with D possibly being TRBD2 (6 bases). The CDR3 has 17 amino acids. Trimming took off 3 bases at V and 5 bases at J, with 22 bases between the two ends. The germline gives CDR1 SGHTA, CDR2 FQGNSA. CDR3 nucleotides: TGTGCCAGCAGCTTTCTATCACTCACGCGGGGACGGGAGACCCAGTACTTC. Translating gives CASSFLSLTRGRETQYF.

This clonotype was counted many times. The CDR3 DNA reads as TGTGCCAGCAGCCCGAGGAGCGGGCGTCTCTACGAGCAGTACTTC. It codes for CASSPRSGRLYEQYF. The chain is built from TRBV27 and TRBJ2-7; D is possibly TRBD2 (6 bases). The CDR3 consists of 15 residues. Germline V CDR1 and CDR2: MNHEY, SMNVEV (reference sequence). Trimming took 6 bases from V and 3 from J, leaving 18 bases between them.

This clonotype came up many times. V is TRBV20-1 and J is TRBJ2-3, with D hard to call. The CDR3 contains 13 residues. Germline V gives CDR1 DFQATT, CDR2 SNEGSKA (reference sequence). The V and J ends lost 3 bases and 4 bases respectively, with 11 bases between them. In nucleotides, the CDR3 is TGCAGTGCTAGTATACAGAGATCAGATACGCAGTATTTT. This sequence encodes CSASIQRSDTQYF.

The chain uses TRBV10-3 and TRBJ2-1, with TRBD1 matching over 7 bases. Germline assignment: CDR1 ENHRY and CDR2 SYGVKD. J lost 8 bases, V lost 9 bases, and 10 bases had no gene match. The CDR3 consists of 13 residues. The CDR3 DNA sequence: TGTGCCATTGCCCGGTACAGGGGTTATGAGCAGTTCTTC. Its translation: CAIARYRGYEQFF.

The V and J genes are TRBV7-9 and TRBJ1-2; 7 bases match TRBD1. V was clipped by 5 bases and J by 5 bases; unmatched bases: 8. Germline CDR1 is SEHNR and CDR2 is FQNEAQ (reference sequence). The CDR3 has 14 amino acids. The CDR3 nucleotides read TGTGCCAGCAGCATCACCGGACAGGTATATGGCTACACCTTC. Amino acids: CASSITGQVYGYTF.

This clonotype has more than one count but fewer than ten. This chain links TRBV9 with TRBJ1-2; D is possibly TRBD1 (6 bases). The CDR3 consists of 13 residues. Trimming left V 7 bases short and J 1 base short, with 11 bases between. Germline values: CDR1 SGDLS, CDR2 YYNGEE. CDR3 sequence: CASGTGYNYGYTF. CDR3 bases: TGTGCCAGCGGAACAGGGTATAACTATGGCTACACCTTC.

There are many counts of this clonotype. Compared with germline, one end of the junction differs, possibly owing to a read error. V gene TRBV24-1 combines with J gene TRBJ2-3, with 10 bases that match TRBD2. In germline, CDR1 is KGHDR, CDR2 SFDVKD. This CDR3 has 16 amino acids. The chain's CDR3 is CATSDRIAGGTNTQYF. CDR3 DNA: TGTGCCACCAGTGATCGGATAGCGGGGGGCACAAATACGCAGTATTTT.

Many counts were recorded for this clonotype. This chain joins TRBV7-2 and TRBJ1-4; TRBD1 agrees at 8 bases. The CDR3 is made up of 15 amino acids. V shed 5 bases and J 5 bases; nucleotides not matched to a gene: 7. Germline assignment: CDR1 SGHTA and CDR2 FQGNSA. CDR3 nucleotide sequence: TGTGCCAGCAGCAGGTGGACAGGGAAGAATGAAAAACTGTTTTTT. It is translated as CASSRWTGKNEKLFF. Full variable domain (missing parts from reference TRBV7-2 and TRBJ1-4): GAGVSQSPSNKVTEKGKDVELRCDPISGHTALYWYRQSLGQGLEFLIYFQGNSAPDKSGLPSDRFSAERTGGSVSTLTIQRTQQEDSAVYLCASSRWTGKNEKLFFGSGTQLSVL.

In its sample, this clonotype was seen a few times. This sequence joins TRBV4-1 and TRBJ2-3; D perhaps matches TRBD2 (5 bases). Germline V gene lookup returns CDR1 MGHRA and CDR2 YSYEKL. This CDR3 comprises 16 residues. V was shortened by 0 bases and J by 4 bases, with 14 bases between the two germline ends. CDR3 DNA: TGCGCCAGCAGCCAAGATATTGGGCGGGTCCCAGATACGCAGTATTTT. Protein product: CASSQDIGRVPDTQYF.

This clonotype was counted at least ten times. CDR3 amino acids: CASSPPKPNSPLHF. The DNA for the CDR3 is TGTGCCAGCAGTCCTCCCAAACCCAATTCACCCCTCCACTTT. This chain connects TRBV12-3 or TRBV12-4 to TRBJ1-6; D not certain. The CDR3 has 14 residues. The ends were cut back, 5 bases at V and 7 bases at J, with 12 bases in the middle.

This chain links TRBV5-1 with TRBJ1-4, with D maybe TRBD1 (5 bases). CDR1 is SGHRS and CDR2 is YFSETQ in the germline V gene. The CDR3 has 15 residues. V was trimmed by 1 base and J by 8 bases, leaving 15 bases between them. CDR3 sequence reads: CASSLMRGGYEKLFF. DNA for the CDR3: TGCGCCAGCAGCTTGATGCGCGGGGGGTACGAAAAACTGTTTTTT.

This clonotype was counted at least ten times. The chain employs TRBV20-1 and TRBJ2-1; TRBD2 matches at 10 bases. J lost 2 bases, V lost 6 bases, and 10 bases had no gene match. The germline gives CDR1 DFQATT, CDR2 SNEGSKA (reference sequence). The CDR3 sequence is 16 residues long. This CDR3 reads CSAGAGLAGAYNEQFF. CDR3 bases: TGCAGTGCGGGGGCAGGGCTAGCGGGGGCCTACAATGAGCAGTTCTTC.

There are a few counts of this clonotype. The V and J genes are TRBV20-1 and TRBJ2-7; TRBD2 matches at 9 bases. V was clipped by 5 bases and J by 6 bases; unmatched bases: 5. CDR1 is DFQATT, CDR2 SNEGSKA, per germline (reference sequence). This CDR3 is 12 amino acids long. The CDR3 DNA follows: TGCAGTGCTGCCTCTAGCGGGATCGAGCAGTACTTC. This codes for CSAASSGIEQYF.

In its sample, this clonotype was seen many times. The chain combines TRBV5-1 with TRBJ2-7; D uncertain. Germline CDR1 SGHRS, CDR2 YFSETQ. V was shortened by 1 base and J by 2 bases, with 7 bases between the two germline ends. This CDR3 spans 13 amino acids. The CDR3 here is CASSLLGTYEQYF. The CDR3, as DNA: TGCGCCAGCAGCTTGCTCGGTACCTACGAGCAGTACTTC.

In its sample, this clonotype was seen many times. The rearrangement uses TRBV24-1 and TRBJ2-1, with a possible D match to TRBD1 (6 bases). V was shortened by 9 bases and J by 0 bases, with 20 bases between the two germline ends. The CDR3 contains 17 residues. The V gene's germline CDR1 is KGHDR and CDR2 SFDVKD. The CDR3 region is CATDGKTGLGSYNEQFF. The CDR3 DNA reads TGTGCCACCGATGGGAAAACAGGGTTGGGCTCCTACAATGAGCAGTTCTTC.

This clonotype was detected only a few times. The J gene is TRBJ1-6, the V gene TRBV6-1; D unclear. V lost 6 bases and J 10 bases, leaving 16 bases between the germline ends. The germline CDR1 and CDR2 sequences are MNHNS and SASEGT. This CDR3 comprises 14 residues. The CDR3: CASSPWKVGSPLHF. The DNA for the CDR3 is TGTGCCAGCAGCCCGTGGAAGGTGGGCTCACCCCTCCACTTT.

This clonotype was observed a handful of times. This CDR3 reads CASLFRYGNQPQHF. CDR3 bases: TGTGCCAGCCTATTCCGGTATGGCAATCAGCCCCAGCATTTT. The V and J genes are TRBV28 and TRBJ1-5, with D unresolved. V lost 8 bases and J 2 bases, leaving 13 bases between the germline ends. Germline assignment: CDR1 MDHEN and CDR2 SYDVKM. The CDR3 sequence is 14 residues long.

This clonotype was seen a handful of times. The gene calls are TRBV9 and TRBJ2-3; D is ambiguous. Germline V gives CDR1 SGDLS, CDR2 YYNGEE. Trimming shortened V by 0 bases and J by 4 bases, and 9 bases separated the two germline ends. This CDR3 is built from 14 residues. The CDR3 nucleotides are TGTGCCAGCAGCGTAGTGGGCTATTCAGATACGCAGTATTTT. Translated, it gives CASSVVGYSDTQYF.

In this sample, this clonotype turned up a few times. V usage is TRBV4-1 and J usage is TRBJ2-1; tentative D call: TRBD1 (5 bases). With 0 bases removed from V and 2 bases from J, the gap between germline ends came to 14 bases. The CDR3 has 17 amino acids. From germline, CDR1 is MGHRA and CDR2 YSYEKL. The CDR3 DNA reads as TGCGCCAGCAGCCAAGATCTTGGAAGGGGCACCTACAATGAGCAGTTCTTC. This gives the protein CASSQDLGRGTYNEQFF.

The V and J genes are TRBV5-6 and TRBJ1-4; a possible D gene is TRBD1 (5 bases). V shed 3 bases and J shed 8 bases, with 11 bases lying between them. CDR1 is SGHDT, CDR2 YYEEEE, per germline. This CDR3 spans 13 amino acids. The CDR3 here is CASSYPQAEKLFF. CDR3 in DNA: TGTGCCAGCAGCTACCCACAGGCGGAAAAACTGTTTTTT.

CDR3 nucleotides: TGCAGTGCTCCCAGGGGGAGTGTGATTGGCTATGGCTACACCTTC. It specifies CSAPRGSVIGYGYTF. The chain couples TRBV20-1 to TRBJ1-2; 7 nucleotides line up with TRBD1. The V segment lost 5 bases and the J segment 4 bases; nucleotides outside the gene matches: 13. The germline gives CDR1 DFQATT, CDR2 SNEGSKA (reference sequence). This CDR3 is built from 15 residues.

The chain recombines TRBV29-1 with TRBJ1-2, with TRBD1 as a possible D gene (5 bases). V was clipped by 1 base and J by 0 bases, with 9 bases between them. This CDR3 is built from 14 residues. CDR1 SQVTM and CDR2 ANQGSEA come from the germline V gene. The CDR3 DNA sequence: TGCAGCGTTGAAGGACAGACAACTAACTATGGCTACACCTTC. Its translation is CSVEGQTTNYGYTF.

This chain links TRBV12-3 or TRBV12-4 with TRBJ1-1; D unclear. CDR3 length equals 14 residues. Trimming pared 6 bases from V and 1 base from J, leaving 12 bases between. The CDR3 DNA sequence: TGTGCCAGCAGACGCTCGGACGGGAACACTGAAGCTTTCTTT. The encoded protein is CASRRSDGNTEAFF.

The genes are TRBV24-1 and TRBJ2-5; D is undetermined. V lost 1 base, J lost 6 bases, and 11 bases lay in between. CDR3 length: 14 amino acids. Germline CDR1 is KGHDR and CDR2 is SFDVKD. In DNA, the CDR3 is TGTGCCACCAGTGATTTCTGGGATGGTAAGACCCAGTACTTC. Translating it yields CATSDFWDGKTQYF.

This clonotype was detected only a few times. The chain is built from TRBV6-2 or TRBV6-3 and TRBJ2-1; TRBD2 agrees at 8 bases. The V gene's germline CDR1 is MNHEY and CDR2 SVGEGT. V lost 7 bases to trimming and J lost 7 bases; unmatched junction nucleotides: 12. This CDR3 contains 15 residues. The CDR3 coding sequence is TGTGCCAGCACCGACCTCCTTAGCGGGAAAAATGAGCAGTTCTTC. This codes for CASTDLLSGKNEQFF.

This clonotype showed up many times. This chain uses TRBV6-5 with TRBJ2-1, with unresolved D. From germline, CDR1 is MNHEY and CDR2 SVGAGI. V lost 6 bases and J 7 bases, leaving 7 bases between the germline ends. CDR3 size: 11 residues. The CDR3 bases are TGTGCCAGCAGACTAAGGAATGAGCAGTTCTTC. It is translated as CASRLRNEQFF.

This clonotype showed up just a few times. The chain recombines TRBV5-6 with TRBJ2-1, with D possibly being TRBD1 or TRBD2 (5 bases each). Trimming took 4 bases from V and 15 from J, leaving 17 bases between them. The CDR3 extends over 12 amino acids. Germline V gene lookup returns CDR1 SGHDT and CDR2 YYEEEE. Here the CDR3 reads CASSPGPSNRFF. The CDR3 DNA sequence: TGTGCCAGCAGCCCGGGACCTTCAAACCGGTTCTTC.

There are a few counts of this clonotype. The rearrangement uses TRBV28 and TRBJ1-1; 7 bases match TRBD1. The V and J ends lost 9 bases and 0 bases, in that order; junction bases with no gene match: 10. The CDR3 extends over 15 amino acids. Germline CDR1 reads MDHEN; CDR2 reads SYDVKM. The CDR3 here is CASLRGSLMNTEAFF. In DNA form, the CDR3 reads TGTGCCAGTCTCAGGGGGTCCTTGATGAACACTGAAGCTTTCTTT.